This TCR beta chain was recorded in a study of a mutant IDH1 vaccine in newly diagnosed glioma. Study overall: Onset of vaccination occurred 4-6 weeks following radiotherapy alone, or with temozolomide cycles.

Documented time point: week 5, during vaccination. The investigators gave 300 ug of mutant IDH1 20-mer peptide in each vaccine dose, together with topical imiquimod. As for this clone: Its antigen is as yet unknown.

The repertoire was sequenced with immunoSEQ multiplex PCR; TCRdb's copy has only in-frame clones and lacks some. The sample includes approximately 76,000 clones, roughly 91% of them seen just once. Sequenced here: PBMCs, sampled from a glioma patient whose treatment included an IDH1 peptide vaccine. The sequence derives from a woman aged 45-59 years with glioma.

Here the CDR3 reads CASSLRTGTYEQYF. For the CDR3, the DNA is TGTGCCAGCAGTTTAAGGACTGGTACCTACGAGCAGTACTTC. The chain joins TRBV27 to TRBJ2-5, with TRBD2 as a possible D gene (5 bases). The tail of the sequence fits TRBJ2-7 better, so the J call may be wrong. Germline CDR1 is MNHEY and CDR2 is SMNVEV (reference sequence). This CDR3 comprises 14 residues.